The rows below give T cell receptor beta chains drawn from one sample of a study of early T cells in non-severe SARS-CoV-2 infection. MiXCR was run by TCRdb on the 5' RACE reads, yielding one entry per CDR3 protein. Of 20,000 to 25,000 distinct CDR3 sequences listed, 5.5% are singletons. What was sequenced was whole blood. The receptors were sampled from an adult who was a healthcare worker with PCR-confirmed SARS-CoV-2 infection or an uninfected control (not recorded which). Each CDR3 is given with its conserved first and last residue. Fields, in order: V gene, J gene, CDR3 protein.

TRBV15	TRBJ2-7	CATSGWTGLTYEQYF
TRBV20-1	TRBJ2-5	CSANPLARETQYF
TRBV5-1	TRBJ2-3	CASSSAGTDTQYF
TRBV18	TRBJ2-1	CASSNGVRVNEQFF
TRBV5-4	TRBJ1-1	CASSFRQTNTEAFF
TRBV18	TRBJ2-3	CASSPGTNTDTQYF
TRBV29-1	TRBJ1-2	CSVEGTDYGYTF
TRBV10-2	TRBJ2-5	CASRQDRGGETQYF
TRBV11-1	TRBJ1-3	CASSPGRTSGNTIYF
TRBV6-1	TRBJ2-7	CASRSGTGDSSYEQYF
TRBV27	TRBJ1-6	CASQLMVGYPLHF
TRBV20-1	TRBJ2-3	CSARAKSGGSTDTQYF
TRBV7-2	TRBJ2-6	CASSPTGGQSGANVLTF
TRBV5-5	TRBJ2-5	CASNPWAQETQYF
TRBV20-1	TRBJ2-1	CSARVAGAYNEQFF
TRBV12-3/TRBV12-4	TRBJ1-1	CASSEDRADTEAFF
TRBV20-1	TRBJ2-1	CSARERFYGGSYNEQFF
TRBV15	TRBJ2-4	CATSPRGGLDIQYF